This T cell receptor (beta chain) was sequenced during a study of blood T cell repertoires in COVID-19. Study at large: COVID-19 samples from acute and convalescent phases originated in the United States, Italy and Spain. From T cells, B-cell-depleted T cells, or PBMCs came the material, which was cDNA or gDNA.

As handled by the study authors: Amplifying reference gene primers gave estimates of nucleated cell counts. Sequenced by immunoSEQ multiplex PCR; TCRdb stores in-frame clones only, minus some. D and trimming come from the DNA, and the V and J calls and clone size come from that table. The sample includes about 280,000 clones, approximately 84% of them seen just once. The V gene's germline CDR1 is LNHDA and CDR2 SQIVND (reference sequence). V was cut by 3 bases and J by 5 bases, with 17 bases left in between. The CDR3 sequence is 16 residues long. The V gene is TRBV19, the J gene TRBJ1-5; maybe TRBD1 (5 bases). The sequenced sample consisted of peripheral blood. The source is a woman between 25 and 40 years old who had recovered from COVID-19. The CDR3 spells CASSIWLQGVDQPQHF. The CDR3 DNA sequence: TGTGCCAGTAGTATCTGGCTTCAGGGCGTCGATCAGCCCCAGCATTTT.